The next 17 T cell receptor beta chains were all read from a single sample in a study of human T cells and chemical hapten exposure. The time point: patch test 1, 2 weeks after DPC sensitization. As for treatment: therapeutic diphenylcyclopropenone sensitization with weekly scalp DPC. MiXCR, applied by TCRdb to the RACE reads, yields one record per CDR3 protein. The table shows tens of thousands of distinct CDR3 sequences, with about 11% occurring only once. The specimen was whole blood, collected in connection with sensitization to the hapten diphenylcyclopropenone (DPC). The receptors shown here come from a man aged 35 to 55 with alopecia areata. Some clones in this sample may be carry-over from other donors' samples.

The CDR3, as DNA: TGTGCCAGCAGTGAAGCGGCGGGGAGTTTCTACGAGCAGTACGTC. Its translation is CASSEAAGSFYEQYV. V gene TRBV6-1 combines with J gene TRBJ2-7, with TRBD2 as a possible D gene (6 bases). Trimming removed 0 bases from V and 3 bases from J, with 12 bases in between. Germline CDR1 reads MNHNS; CDR2 reads SASEGT. There are 15 residues in the CDR3.

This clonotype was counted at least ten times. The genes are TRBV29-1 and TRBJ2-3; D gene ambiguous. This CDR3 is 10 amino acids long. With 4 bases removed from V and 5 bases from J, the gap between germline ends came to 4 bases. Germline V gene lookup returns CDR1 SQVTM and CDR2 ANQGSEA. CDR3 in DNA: TGCAGCGTTGCGGGAGATACGCAGTATTTT. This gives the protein CSVAGDTQYF.

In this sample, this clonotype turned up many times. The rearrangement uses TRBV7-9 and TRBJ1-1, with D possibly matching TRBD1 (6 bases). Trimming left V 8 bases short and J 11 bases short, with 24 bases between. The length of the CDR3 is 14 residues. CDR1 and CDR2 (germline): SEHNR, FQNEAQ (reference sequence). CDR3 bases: TGTGCCAGCCCTAACAAACTAAAACAGGGTGAGGCTTTCTTT. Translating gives CASPNKLKQGEAFF.

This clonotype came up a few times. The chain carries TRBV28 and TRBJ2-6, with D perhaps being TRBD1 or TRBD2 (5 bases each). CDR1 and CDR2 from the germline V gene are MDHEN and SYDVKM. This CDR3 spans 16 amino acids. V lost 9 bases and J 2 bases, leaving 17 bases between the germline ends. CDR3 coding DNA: TGTGCCAGTACTCGCTCAGGGACGACTGGGGCCAACGTCCTGACTTTC. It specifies CASTRSGTTGANVLTF.

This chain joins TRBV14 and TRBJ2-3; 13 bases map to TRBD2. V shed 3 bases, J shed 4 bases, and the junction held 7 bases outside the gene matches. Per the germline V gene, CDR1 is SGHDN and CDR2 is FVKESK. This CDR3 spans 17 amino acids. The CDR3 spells CASSHLKLAGGPDTQYF. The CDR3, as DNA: TGTGCCAGCAGCCATTTAAAACTAGCGGGAGGGCCAGATACGCAGTATTTT.

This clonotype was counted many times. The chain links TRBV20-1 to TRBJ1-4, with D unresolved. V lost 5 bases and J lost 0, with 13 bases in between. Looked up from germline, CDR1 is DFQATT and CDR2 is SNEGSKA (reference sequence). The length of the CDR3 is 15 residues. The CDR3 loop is CSAPKDGATNEKLFF. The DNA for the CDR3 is TGCAGTGCTCCTAAGGACGGTGCAACTAATGAAAAACTGTTTTTT.

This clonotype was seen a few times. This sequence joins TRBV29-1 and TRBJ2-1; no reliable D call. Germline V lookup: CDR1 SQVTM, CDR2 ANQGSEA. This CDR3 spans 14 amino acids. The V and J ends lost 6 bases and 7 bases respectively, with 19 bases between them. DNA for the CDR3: TGCAGCGTACTATACCTGACCAACCGTAATGAGCAGTTCTTC. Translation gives CSVLYLTNRNEQFF.

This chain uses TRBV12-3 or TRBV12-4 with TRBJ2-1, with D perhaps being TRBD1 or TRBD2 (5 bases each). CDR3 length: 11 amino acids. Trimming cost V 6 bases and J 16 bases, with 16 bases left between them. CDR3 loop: CASRHWDQTFF. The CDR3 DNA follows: TGTGCCAGCAGACATTGGGACCAAACCTTCTTC.

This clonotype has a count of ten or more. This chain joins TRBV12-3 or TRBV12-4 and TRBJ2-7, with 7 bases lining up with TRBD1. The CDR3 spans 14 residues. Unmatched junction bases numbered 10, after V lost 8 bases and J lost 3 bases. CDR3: CASGKGGQYYEQYF. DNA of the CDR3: TGTGCCAGCGGGAAAGGGGGCCAATACTACGAGCAGTACTTC.

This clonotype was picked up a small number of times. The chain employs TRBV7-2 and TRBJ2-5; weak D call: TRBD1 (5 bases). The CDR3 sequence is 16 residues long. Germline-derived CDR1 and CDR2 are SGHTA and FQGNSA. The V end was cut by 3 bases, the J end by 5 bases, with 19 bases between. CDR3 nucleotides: TGTGCCAGCAGCTTTCAGACAGTTATCATTGAGGAGACCCAGTACTTC. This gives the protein CASSFQTVIIEETQYF.

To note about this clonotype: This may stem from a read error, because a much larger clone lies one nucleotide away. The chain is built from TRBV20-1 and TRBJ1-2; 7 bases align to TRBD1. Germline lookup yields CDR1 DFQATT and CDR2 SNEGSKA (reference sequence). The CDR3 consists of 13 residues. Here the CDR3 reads CSASGDRVHGYNF. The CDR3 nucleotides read TGCAGTGCTAGCGGAGACAGGGTCCATGGCTACAACTTC.

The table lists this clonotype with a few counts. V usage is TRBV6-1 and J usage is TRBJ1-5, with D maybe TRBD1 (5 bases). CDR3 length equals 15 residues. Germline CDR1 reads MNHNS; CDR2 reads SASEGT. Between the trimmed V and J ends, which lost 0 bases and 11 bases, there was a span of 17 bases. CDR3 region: CASSEASGHGKTQHF. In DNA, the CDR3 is TGTGCCAGCAGTGAAGCAAGTGGACACGGGAAGACCCAGCATTTT.

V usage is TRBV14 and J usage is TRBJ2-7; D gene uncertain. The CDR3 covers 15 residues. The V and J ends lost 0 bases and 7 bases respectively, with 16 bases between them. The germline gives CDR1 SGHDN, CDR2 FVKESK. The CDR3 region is CASSQEAMSSQEQYF. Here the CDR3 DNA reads TGTGCCAGCAGCCAAGAAGCCATGTCGTCTCAAGAGCAGTACTTC.

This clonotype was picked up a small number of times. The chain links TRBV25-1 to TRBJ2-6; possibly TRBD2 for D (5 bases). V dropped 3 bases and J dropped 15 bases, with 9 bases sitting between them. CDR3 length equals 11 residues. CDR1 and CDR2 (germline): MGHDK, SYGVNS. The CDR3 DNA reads TGTGCCAGCAGTGAGGGGAGCCCCCTGACTTTC. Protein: CASSEGSPLTF. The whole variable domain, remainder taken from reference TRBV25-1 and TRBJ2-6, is EADIYQTPRYLVIGTGKKITLECSQTMGHDKMYWYQQDPGMELHLIHYSYGVNSTEKGDLSSESTVSRIRTEHFPLTLESARPSHTSQYLCASSEGSPLTFGAGSRLTVL.

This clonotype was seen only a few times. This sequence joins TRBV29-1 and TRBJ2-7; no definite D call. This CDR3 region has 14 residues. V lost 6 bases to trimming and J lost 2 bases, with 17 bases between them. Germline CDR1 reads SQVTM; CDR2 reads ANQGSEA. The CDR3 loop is CSVDLKRSAYEQYF. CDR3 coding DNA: TGCAGCGTCGACCTAAAAAGGAGTGCCTACGAGCAGTACTTC.

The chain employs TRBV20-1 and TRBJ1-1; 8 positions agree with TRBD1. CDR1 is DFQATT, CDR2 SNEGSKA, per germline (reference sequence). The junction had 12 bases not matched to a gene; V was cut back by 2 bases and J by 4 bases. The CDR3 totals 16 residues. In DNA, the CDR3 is TGCAGTGCTAGATCCCAGGGGGCATTCGGAATCACTGAAGCTTTCTTT. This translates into CSARSQGAFGITEAFF.

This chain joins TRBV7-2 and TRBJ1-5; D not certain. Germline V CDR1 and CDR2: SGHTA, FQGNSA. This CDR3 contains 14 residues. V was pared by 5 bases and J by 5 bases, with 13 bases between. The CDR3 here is CASSLQPADQPQHF. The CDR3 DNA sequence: TGTGCCAGCAGCCTACAGCCCGCCGATCAGCCCCAGCATTTT.